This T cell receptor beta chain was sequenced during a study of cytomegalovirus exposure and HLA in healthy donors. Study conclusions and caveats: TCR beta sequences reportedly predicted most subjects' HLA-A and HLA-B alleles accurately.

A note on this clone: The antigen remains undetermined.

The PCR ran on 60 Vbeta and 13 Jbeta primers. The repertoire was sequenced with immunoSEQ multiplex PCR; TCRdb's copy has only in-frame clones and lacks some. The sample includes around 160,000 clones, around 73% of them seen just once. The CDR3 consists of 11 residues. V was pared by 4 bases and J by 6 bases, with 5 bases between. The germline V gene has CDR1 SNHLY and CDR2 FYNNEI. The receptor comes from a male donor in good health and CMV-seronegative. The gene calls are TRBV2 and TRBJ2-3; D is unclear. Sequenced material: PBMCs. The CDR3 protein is CASSVADTQYF. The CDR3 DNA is TGTGCCAGCAGTGTCGCGGATACGCAGTATTTT.